These 22 T cell receptor beta chains were all obtained from the same sample, sequenced in a study of blood T cell repertoires in COVID-19. Clones were sequenced by immunoSEQ multiplex PCR, and TCRdb holds only the in-frame ones, with some missing. The sample lists approximately 200,000 clones, about 85% seen once, with about 10% in the top ten. Sequences were obtained from PBMCs or T cells enriched from blood (not recorded which). These receptors came from a man aged 25 to 40 who had recovered from COVID-19.

This clone was counted a few times. V is TRBV11-2 and J is TRBJ2-5; TRBD2 matches 10 bases. The CDR3 is 16 residues long. Germline lookup yields CDR1 SGHAT and CDR2 FQNNGV. J lost 1 base, V lost 5 bases, and 7 bases had no gene match. In DNA form, the CDR3 reads TGTGCCAGCAGCCCCCGGTTAGCGGGGGGCCAAGAGACCCAGTACTTC. Protein product: CASSPRLAGGQETQYF.

V gene TRBV28 combines with J gene TRBJ1-5; D is unclear. Looked up from germline, CDR1 is MDHEN and CDR2 is SYDVKM. This CDR3 has 15 amino acids. V dropped 7 bases and J dropped 0 bases, with 13 bases sitting between them. The CDR3 DNA reads as TGTGCCAGCACCCATACAGTCAATAGCAATCAGCCCCAGCATTTT. This codes for CASTHTVNSNQPQHF.

The V and J genes are TRBV6-5 and TRBJ1-2, with 7 bases identical to TRBD1. The CDR3 is 15 amino acids. V shed 6 bases, J shed 5 bases, and the junction held 12 bases outside the gene matches. Germline-derived CDR1 and CDR2 are MNHEY and SVGAGI. CDR3 bases: TGTGCCAGCAGCCTCCGGGACAGTACATTATATGGCTACACCTTC. It yields the protein CASSLRDSTLYGYTF.

A remark on this clone: Different DNA sequences within this sample yield the same CDR3. The V gene is TRBV6-5, the J gene TRBJ2-7, with 11 bases fitting TRBD1. The CDR3 loop spans 15 amino acids. Germline V gene lookup returns CDR1 MNHEY and CDR2 SVGAGI. The ends lost 0 bases at V and 3 bases at J; junction bases unmatched: 1. The CDR3, as DNA: TGTGCCAGCAGTTACTCTGGGACAGGGGGCTACGAGCAGTACTTC. This encodes CASSYSGTGGYEQYF.

CDR3 sequence (DNA): TGTGCCAGTAGTCTACTGGGACAGGGGAATGAAAAACTGTTTTTT. Its protein is CASSLLGQGNEKLFF. This chain uses TRBV19 with TRBJ1-4; 10 bases match TRBD1. The V gene end was trimmed by 5 bases and the J gene end by 5 bases; junction bases not matched to a gene: 5. The CDR3 totals 15 residues. CDR1 LNHDA and CDR2 SQIVND come from the germline V gene (reference sequence).

The sample holds one count of this clone. The chain couples TRBV29-1 to TRBJ1-1; possible D gene TRBD1, 6 bases. The CDR3 is 11 residues long. CDR1 SQVTM and CDR2 ANQGSEA come from the germline V gene. V was pared by 7 bases and J by 4 bases, with 10 bases between. CDR3 DNA: TGCAGCGCAGTACAGGGCACTGAAGCTTTCTTT. The encoded protein is CSAVQGTEAFF.

The CDR3 loop reads CASSFGGDRTSREPQHF. The CDR3 DNA follows: TGCGCCAGCAGCTTTGGTGGGGACAGGACGTCCCGGGAGCCCCAGCATTTT. The rearrangement uses TRBV5-1 and TRBJ1-5, with 8 bases lining up with TRBD1. Germline-derived CDR1 and CDR2 are SGHRS and YFSETQ. The CDR3 loop spans 17 amino acids. V shed 2 bases, J shed 8 bases, and the junction held 15 bases outside the gene matches.

The CDR3 is CASSLGQGPPYTQYF. As DNA, the CDR3 is TGTGCCAGCAGTTTAGGACAGGGTCCCCCTTATACGCAGTATTTT. The V call is TRBV6-5, the J call TRBJ2-3, with TRBD1 matching over 8 bases. This CDR3 comprises 15 residues. V shed 4 bases and J 7 bases; nucleotides not matched to a gene: 10. Germline V gene data show CDR1 as MNHEY and CDR2 as SVGAGI.

The V gene is TRBV7-9, the J gene TRBJ2-1; the D gene is possibly TRBD1 (6 bases). The V end was cut by 2 bases, the J end by 10 bases, with 15 bases between. Germline V gene sequence: CDR1 SEHNR, CDR2 FQNEAQ (reference sequence). The CDR3 runs to 14 residues. DNA for the CDR3: TGTGCCAGCAGCTTATTTTCAGGGGTCAACGAGCAGTTCTTC. It translates to CASSLFSGVNEQFF.

This sequence joins TRBV5-1 and TRBJ2-3, with TRBD2 matching over 7 bases. The CDR3 length is 16 residues. The V segment lost 7 bases and the J segment 0 bases; nucleotides outside the gene matches: 11. Germline assignment: CDR1 SGHRS and CDR2 YFSETQ. The CDR3 DNA reads TGCGCCAGCTTCAACCCTAGCGGTTCTAGCACAGATACGCAGTATTTT. Translation gives CASFNPSGSSTDTQYF.

The CDR3 loop is CASSLGQGASGFHGYTF. The CDR3 DNA reads as TGTGCCAGCAGTCTGGGACAGGGGGCTTCCGGCTTCCACGGCTACACCTTC. The chain recombines TRBV7-9 with TRBJ1-2, with 12 bases identical to TRBD1. J was trimmed by 8 bases and V by 6 bases; bases with no gene match: 16. CDR3 length: 17 residues. Germline V gives CDR1 SEHNR, CDR2 FQNEAQ (reference sequence).

The rearrangement joins TRBV5-4 to TRBJ2-2; 8 nucleotides align to TRBD2. The junction had 1 base not matched to a gene; V was cut back by 2 bases and J by 1 base. CDR1 and CDR2 from the germline V gene are SGHNT and YYREEE (reference sequence). The CDR3 loop spans 15 amino acids. The CDR3 sequence is CASSLAGVNTGELFF. For the CDR3, the DNA is TGTGCCAGCAGCTTAGCGGGGGTGAACACCGGGGAGCTGTTTTTT.

The chain links TRBV14 to TRBJ1-4; D gene unclear. The V gene lost 0 bases and the J gene lost 10 bases, with 15 bases spanning the gap. The CDR3 runs 15 residues. Germline lookup yields CDR1 SGHDN and CDR2 FVKESK. The CDR3 DNA follows: TGTGCCAGCAGCCAAGATACAGTCCGATACGGAAAACTGTTTTTT. Translation gives CASSQDTVRYGKLFF.

The chain carries TRBV7-9 and TRBJ2-7, with 8 positions matching TRBD1. J gave up 3 bases and V 8 bases, and 15 bases lay outside the gene matches. The CDR3 runs 16 residues. From germline, CDR1 is SEHNR and CDR2 FQNEAQ (reference sequence). The DNA for the CDR3 is TGTGCCAGCGGCCCTGTCGGACAGGGTAGTGTCTACGAGCAGTACTTC. Protein sequence: CASGPVGQGSVYEQYF.

The chain couples TRBV27 to TRBJ1-3, with a possible D match to TRBD1 (6 bases). CDR3 size: 14 residues. Germline CDR1 is MNHEY and CDR2 is SMNVEV (reference sequence). V shed 6 bases and J shed 8 bases, with 17 bases lying between them. The CDR3 DNA reads TGTGCCAGCAGCCTGAAGGAAAACAGGGACACCATATATTTT. As protein: CASSLKENRDTIYF.

The chain combines TRBV5-6 with TRBJ2-1, with TRBD1 matching 7 bases. CDR1 and CDR2 (germline): SGHDT, YYEEEE. This CDR3 spans 15 amino acids. The trim removed 6 bases at V and 2 bases at J, leaving 8 bases unmatched. The CDR3 DNA reads as TGTGCCAGCACCCCAGGGGGATTAACCTACAATGAGCAGTTCTTC. Its translation: CASTPGGLTYNEQFF.

This chain joins TRBV28 and TRBJ2-5; 11 nucleotides agree with TRBD2. After removal of 7 bases from V and 4 bases from J, the junction contained 11 bases not matched to a gene. The CDR3 runs 16 residues. CDR1 and CDR2 from the germline V gene are MDHEN and SYDVKM. CDR3 bases: TGTGCCAGCACCACAATTCTAGCGGGAGGAGGAGAGACCCAGTACTTC. Its protein product is CASTTILAGGGETQYF. The whole variable domain, remainder taken from reference TRBV28 and TRBJ2-5, is DVKVTQSSRYLVKRTGEKVFLECVQDMDHENMFWYRQDPGLGLRLIYFSYDVKMKEKGDIPEGYSVSREKKERFSLILESASTNQTSMYLCASTTILAGGGETQYFGPGTRLLVL.

The V and J genes are TRBV9 and TRBJ2-5, with 8 bases fitting TRBD2. Germline V lookup: CDR1 SGDLS, CDR2 YYNGEE. This CDR3 has 17 amino acids. Unmatched junction bases numbered 8, after V lost 0 bases and J lost 1 base. CDR3 amino acids: CASSVVAGGPRQETQYF. The CDR3, as DNA: TGTGCCAGCAGCGTAGTGGCGGGGGGCCCTCGCCAAGAGACCCAGTACTTC.

This sequence joins TRBV27 and TRBJ2-7, with 7 bases lining up with TRBD2. V dropped 5 bases and J dropped 2; count of bases not matched to a gene: 9. The germline V gene encodes CDR1 MNHEY and CDR2 SMNVEV (reference sequence). The CDR3 has 15 amino acids. CDR3 amino acids: CASSTATGGPYEQYF. The CDR3 nucleotides read TGTGCCAGCAGTACCGCTACGGGAGGTCCCTACGAGCAGTACTTC.

The rearrangement uses TRBV7-2 and TRBJ1-6; D gene unclear. The germline CDR1 and CDR2 sequences are SGHTA and FQGNSA. There are 15 residues in the CDR3. V lost 5 bases and J 6 bases, leaving 14 bases between the germline ends. CDR3 nucleotide sequence: TGTGCCAGCAGCCCCCGGTCGTCGTCTAATTCACCCCTCCACTTT. It translates to CASSPRSSSNSPLHF.

J is TRBJ2-1 and V is TRBV10-2; D remains unclear. This CDR3 contains 12 residues. Germline values: CDR1 WSHSY, CDR2 SAAADI. Trimming removed 7 bases from V and 7 bases from J, with 11 bases in between. The CDR3 sequence is CASTVVGNEQFF. In DNA, the CDR3 is TGCGCCAGCACGGTCGTTGGTAATGAGCAGTTCTTC.

The chain recombines TRBV27 with TRBJ2-6; no clear D gene. Trimming took off 6 bases at V and 3 bases at J, with 12 bases between the two ends. Germline V gene data show CDR1 as MNHEY and CDR2 as SMNVEV (reference sequence). The CDR3 length is 15 residues. The CDR3 bases are TGTGCCAGCAGCTTGGAGTTTGTTGGGGCCAACGTCCTGACTTTC. Its translation: CASSLEFVGANVLTF.